Sequencing of this T cell receptor beta chain was carried out in a study of CD8 T cells in Susac syndrome. Study background: Active disease was present in about six of the sequenced Susac syndrome patients, and remission in fewer than ten.

There are 15 residues in the CDR3. Germline-derived CDR1 and CDR2 are LNHNV and YYDKDF (reference sequence). V gave up 3 bases and J gave up 4 bases; unmatched junction bases: 7. With random hexamers, 0.5 to 1 ug RNA was reverse transcribed. TCRdb ran MiXCR on the immunoSEQ multiplex PCR reads and lists one entry per CDR3 protein. This table holds about 76,000 distinct CDR3 sequences, under 95% found once. The gene calls are TRBV15 and TRBJ1-2; 8 bases match TRBD1. The receptor's source is a human donor with Susac syndrome. The source material was CD8+ T cells from PBMCs. CDR3 sequence (DNA): TGTGCCACCAGCAGGGGACAGGCTGGCAGCTATGGCTACACCTTC. Amino acids: CATSRGQAGSYGYTF.